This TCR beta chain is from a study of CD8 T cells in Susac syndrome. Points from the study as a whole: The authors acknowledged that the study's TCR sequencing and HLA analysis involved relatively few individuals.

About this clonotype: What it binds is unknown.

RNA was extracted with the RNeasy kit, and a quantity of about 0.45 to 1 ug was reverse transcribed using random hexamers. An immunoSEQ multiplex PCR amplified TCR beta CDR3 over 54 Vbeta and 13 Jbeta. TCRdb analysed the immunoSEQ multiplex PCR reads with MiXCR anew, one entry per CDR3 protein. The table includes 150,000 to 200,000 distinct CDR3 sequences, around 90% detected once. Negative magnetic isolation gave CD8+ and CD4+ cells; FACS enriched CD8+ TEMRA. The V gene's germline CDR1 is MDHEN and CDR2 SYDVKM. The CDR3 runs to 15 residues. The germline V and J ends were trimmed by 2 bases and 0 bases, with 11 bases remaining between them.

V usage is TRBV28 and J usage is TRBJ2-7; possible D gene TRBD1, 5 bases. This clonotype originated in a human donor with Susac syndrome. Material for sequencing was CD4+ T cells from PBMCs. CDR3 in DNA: TGTGCCAGCAGTTTAATCCAGGGAAGCTCCTACGAGCAGTACTTC. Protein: CASSLIQGSSYEQYF.